The rows below give T cell receptor beta chains drawn from one sample of a study of T cells in tuberculosis. Here immunoSEQ multiplex PCR was the method, and the copy in TCRdb shows in-frame clones only, minus some. The sample includes roughly 60,000 clones, about 86% of them seen just once. The sequencing input was CD1b-GMM tetramer-negative cells sorted from PBMCs. The receptors shown here come from an adult woman with latent tuberculosis. CDR3s include the opening cysteine and the closing phenylalanine or tryptophan. The order of the fields is J gene, D gene, clone size, V gene, CDR3 DNA, CDR3 protein. D genes are given only for firm matches. Part of the rows lack a size; the others show once, few, many or a class for expanded clones.

TRBJ1-2,-,-,TRBV28,TGTGCCAGCATTCAGACGGAGAAGGCGGGCTACACCTTC,CASIQTEKAGYTF
TRBJ2-1,-,-,TRBV5-1,TGCGCCAGCAGCTTGGGTAGCGCCGCCTACAATGAGCAGTTCTTC,CASSLGSAAYNEQFF
TRBJ2-7,-,-,TRBV27,TGTGCCAGCAGCCAGGAGGGGAGATACGAGCAGTACTTC,CASSQEGRYEQYF
TRBJ2-7,TRBD1,-,TRBV28,TGTGCCAGCAGTTTATATTCGCGGGACAGGGGGCGTCACGAGCAGTACTTC,CASSLYSRDRGRHEQYF
TRBJ1-4,-,-,TRBV19,TGTGCCAGTAGTCCCGGCTGGGGGCAAACTCGGGCTAATGAAAAACTGTTTTTT,CASSPGWGQTRANEKLFF
TRBJ2-5,TRBD2,-,TRBV28,TGTGCCAGCAGCTCTGTAGCGGGGGGGTCAGAGACCCAGTACTTC,CASSSVAGGSETQYF
TRBJ1-1,TRBD1,few,TRBV11-1,TGTGCCAGCAGCTCTCCGACAGGGCTGACCGTGAACACTGAAGCTTTCTTT,CASSSPTGLTVNTEAFF
TRBJ1-5,-,-,TRBV7-2,TGTGCCAGCAGATCCGACGGAGCGGGCCAGCCCCAGCATTTT,CASRSDGAGQPQHF
TRBJ2-2,-,-,TRBV9,TGTGCCAGCAGCGTCAGGACTCCCAGGACCGGGGAGCTGTTTTTT,CASSVRTPRTGELFF
TRBJ2-2,TRBD1,-,TRBV4-2,TGTGCCAGCAGCCAAGAGGGACAGGGAGTCACCGGGGAGCTGTTTTTT,CASSQEGQGVTGELFF
TRBJ2-7,-,-,TRBV25-1,TGTGCCAGCCGACCCGGGACTTCCCCTTACGAGCAGTACTTC,CASRPGTSPYEQYF
TRBJ1-1,TRBD1,-,TRBV5-1,TGCGCCAGCAGCTTAAACAGGGGACTCACTGAAGCTTTCTTT,CASSLNRGLTEAFF
TRBJ2-1,TRBD2,-,TRBV7-3,TGTGCCAGCAGCTTAAACCCTACGGGGACTAGCTCCTACAATGAGCAGTTCTTC,CASSLNPTGTSSYNEQFF
TRBJ2-7,-,-,TRBV15,TGTGCCACCAGCAGGCAGATGGGCGCTCTTACCTACGAGCAGTACTTC,CATSRQMGALTYEQYF
TRBJ2-7,-,-,TRBV28,TGTGCCAGCAGGCCCCTATGGCAGGGAACCGAGCAGTACTTC,CASRPLWQGTEQYF
TRBJ2-1,TRBD2,-,TRBV5-1,TGCGCCAGCAGCGAAGGACTAGACGGGGATGAGCAGTTCTTC,CASSEGLDGDEQFF
TRBJ2-7,TRBD1,-,TRBV27,TGTGCCAGCAGTTGGACAGGCAGATACGAGCAGTACTTC,CASSWTGRYEQYF
TRBJ2-1,-,-,TRBV18,TGTGCCAGCTCACCACCGGGTCGGGTACCATACAATGAGCAGTTCTTC,CASSPPGRVPYNEQFF
TRBJ2-7,-,once,TRBV25-1,TGTGCCAGCAGTGAACCGGGCGGGACAGCTTACGAGCAGTACTTC,CASSEPGGTAYEQYF
TRBJ1-5,-,few,TRBV19,TGTGCCAGTAGACAAAAGGGAGTCCAGCCCCAGCATTTT,CASRQKGVQPQHF
TRBJ2-5,-,-,TRBV7-2,TGTGCCAGCAGTGAGGCCCCTCTTGAGACCCAGTACTTC,CASSEAPLETQYF
TRBJ1-2,-,-,TRBV6-5,TGTGCCAGCTCAACTAACTATGGCTACACCTTC,CASSTNYGYTF
TRBJ2-2,TRBD1,-,TRBV18,TGTGCCAGCTCACCTCACCCAGGGGGTGGCACCGGGGAGCTGTTTTTT,CASSPHPGGGTGELFF
TRBJ2-5,TRBD1,-,TRBV5-1,TGCGCCAGCAGCTTGGTCCTCAGGGGGCACCAAGAGACCCAGTACTTC,CASSLVLRGHQETQYF
TRBJ1-4,TRBD1,-,TRBV2,TGTGCCAGCAGAGGGGCCGGACAGGGGCTGTTTTTT,CASRGAGQGLFF
TRBJ2-2,-,-,TRBV5-1,TGCGCCAGCGGTCGGGGGTCGAACACCGGGGAGCTGTTTTTT,CASGRGSNTGELFF
TRBJ2-1,TRBD2,-,TRBV5-1,TGCGCCAGCAGCTTACCCCGGCTAGCGGGAGGTCGAGAGCAGTTCTTC,CASSLPRLAGGREQFF
TRBJ1-5,-,-,TRBV28,TGTGCCAGCAGTGCTACAGGGTTAGGGCTTAGCAATCAGCCCCAGCATTTT,CASSATGLGLSNQPQHF
TRBJ1-3,-,-,TRBV5-1,TGCGCCAGCAGCTTTGGGGGGGACTCTGGAAGCACCATATATTTT,CASSFGGDSGSTIYF
TRBJ1-2,-,-,TRBV28,TGTGCCAGCAGTTCACTTCAAGGGGCGGATGGCTACACCTTC,CASSSLQGADGYTF
TRBJ2-5,TRBD2,-,TRBV28,TGTGCCAGCAGTGCCACGGGGGGGGGCTACCAAGAGACCCAGTACTTC,CASSATGGGYQETQYF
TRBJ2-7,-,-,TRBV9,TGTGCCAGCAGCGCTGGGGACTCCCGGACCAACGAGCAGTACTTC,CASSAGDSRTNEQYF
TRBJ2-7,-,once,TRBV9,TGTGCCAGCAGCGTAGGAACAGGGAGTCAGCAGTACTTC,CASSVGTGSQQYF
TRBJ1-2,TRBD1,few,TRBV2,TGTGCCAGCAGCGCCGTCCGACAGGGCAGCTATGGCTACACCTTC,CASSAVRQGSYGYTF
TRBJ2-5,TRBD1,few,TRBV7-6,TGTGCCAGCAGCTTAGGGGACAGGGAAGAGACCCAGTACTTC,CASSLGDREETQYF
TRBJ1-1,TRBD1,-,TRBV27,TGTGCCAGCAGTTTATTCACAGGGGCGGACACTGAAGCTTTCTTT,CASSLFTGADTEAFF
TRBJ2-2,TRBD2,few,TRBV6-6,TGTGCCAGCAGTAAAGAGCGGGGCGGCAGGGCCGGGGAGCTGTTTTTT,CASSKERGGRAGELFF
TRBJ2-7,-,-,TRBV28,TGTGCCAGCAGTTTAGGACAGCCTTTCTACGAGCAGTACTTC,CASSLGQPFYEQYF
TRBJ1-2,-,-,TRBV4-3,TGCGCCAGCAGCCAAGACCGACAGGATAGCTATGGCTACACCTTC,CASSQDRQDSYGYTF
TRBJ1-6,TRBD1,-,TRBV12-5,TGTGCTAGTGGTTCCGACAGGGACCGGTATAATTCACCCCTCCACTTT,CASGSDRDRYNSPLHF
TRBJ1-3,-,-,TRBV5-1,TGCGCCAGCAGCCAGTCCGGGACTGGTGACACCATATATTTT,CASSQSGTGDTIYF
TRBJ1-2,TRBD1,-,TRBV23-1,TGCGCCAGCAGCCCCGACAGGGTAGGGGGCTATTGGGGCTACACCTTC,CASSPDRVGGYWGYTF
TRBJ1-2,TRBD1,-,TRBV27,TGTGCCAGCAGTTTATTCCCAGGGGGCGGGTTAACAGATGGCTACACCTTC,CASSLFPGGGLTDGYTF
TRBJ2-5,TRBD2,-,TRBV28,TGTGCCAGCAGTACTACAGGGACTAGCGGGGGGTCGGGAGAGACCCAGTACTTC,CASSTTGTSGGSGETQYF
TRBJ2-7,-,-,TRBV10-1,TGCGCCAGCAGTGAGGGGGGGACCGCATCCTACGAGCAGTACTTC,CASSEGGTASYEQYF
TRBJ2-2,-,-,TRBV10-2,TGCGCTCACGGGATGGGCGGGAACACCGGGGAGCTGTTTTTT,CAHGMGGNTGELFF